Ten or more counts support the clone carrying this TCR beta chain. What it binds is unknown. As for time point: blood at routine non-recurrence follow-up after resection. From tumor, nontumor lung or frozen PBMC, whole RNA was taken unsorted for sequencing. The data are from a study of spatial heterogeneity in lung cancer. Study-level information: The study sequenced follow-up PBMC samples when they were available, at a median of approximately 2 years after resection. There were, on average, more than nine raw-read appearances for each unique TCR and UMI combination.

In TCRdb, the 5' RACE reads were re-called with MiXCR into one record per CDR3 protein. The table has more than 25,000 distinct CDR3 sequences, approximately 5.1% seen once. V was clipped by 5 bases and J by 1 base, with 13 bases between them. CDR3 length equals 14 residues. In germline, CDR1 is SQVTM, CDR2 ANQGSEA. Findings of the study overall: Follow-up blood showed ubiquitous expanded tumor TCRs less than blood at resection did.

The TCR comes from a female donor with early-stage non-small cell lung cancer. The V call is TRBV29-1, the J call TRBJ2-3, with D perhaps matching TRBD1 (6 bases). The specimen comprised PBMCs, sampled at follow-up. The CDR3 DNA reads TGCAGCGTTCTCCACAGGGTCCGCACAGATACGCAGTATTTT. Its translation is CSVLHRVRTDTQYF.